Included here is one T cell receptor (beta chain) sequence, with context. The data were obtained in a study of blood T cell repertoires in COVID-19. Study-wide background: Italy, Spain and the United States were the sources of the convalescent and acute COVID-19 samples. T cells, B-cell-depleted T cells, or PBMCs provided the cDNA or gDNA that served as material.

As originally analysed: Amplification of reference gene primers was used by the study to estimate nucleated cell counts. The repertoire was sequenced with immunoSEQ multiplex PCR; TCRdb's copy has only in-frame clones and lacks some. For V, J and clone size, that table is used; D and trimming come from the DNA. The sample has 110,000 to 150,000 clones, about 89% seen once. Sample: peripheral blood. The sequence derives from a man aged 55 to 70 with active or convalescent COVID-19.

CDR3 in amino acids: CSVHSGADGYTF. The CDR3 DNA is TGCAGCGTCCACTCAGGGGCCGATGGCTACACCTTC. The chain recombines TRBV29-1 with TRBJ1-2; possibly TRBD1 for D (6 bases). The length of the CDR3 is 12 residues. Trimming took off 6 bases at V and 6 bases at J, with 14 bases between the two ends. The germline CDR1 and CDR2 sequences are SQVTM and ANQGSEA.